A single sample gave rise to the 11 T cell receptor beta chains below, sequenced in a study of chemoradiotherapy in HPV16-positive cancers. Profiling relied on immunoSEQ multiplex PCR, and the TCRdb table lists in-frame clones only, not all of them. The sample contains just under 40,000 clones, 75% to 85% of which appear only once. The input for sequencing was blood, taken from a patient who underwent chemoradiotherapy. The receptors shown here come from a human donor with HPV-associated anogenital cancer.

This clone was counted a few times. The chain links TRBV5-1 to TRBJ1-6; the match to TRBD1 covers 7 bases. V trimming: 0 bases; J trimming: 0 bases; junction bases outside the gene matches: 0. CDR1 is SGHRS and CDR2 is YFSETQ in the germline V gene. CDR3 length: 16 amino acids. The CDR3 sequence: CASSLGDSSYNSPLHF. DNA of the CDR3: TGCGCCAGCAGCTTGGGGGACAGCTCCTATAATTCACCCCTCCACTTT.

This rearrangement joins TRBV5-1 to TRBJ1-3, with D possibly TRBD1 on 5 matching bases. This CDR3 contains 15 residues. V gave up 3 bases and J gave up 4 bases, with 14 bases separating them. Germline V CDR1 and CDR2: SGHRS, YFSETQ. CDR3 nucleotide sequence: TGCGCCAGCAGCTGGGGGGGAGCTCCAGGAAACACCATATATTTT. It specifies CASSWGGAPGNTIYF.

The chain carries TRBV7-8 and TRBJ2-1; 11 bases align to TRBD2. The CDR3 length is 17 residues. Germline CDR1 reads SGHVS; CDR2 reads FQNEAQ. V trimming: 6 bases; J trimming: 6 bases; junction bases outside the gene matches: 13. The CDR3 here is CASRVGIAGGLFNEQFF. The CDR3 nucleotides read TGTGCCAGCAGGGTGGGGATAGCGGGGGGGTTGTTCAATGAGCAGTTCTTC.

This clone was observed a single time. This chain uses TRBV7-3 with TRBJ2-5, with 7 positions matching TRBD1. The CDR3 length is 13 residues. The V segment lost 5 bases and the J segment 9 bases; nucleotides outside the gene matches: 9. Germline V gene sequence: CDR1 SGHTA, CDR2 FQGTGA. DNA for the CDR3: TGTGCCAGCAGCCAGAACAGGGGTTTGGCCCAGTACTTC. It is translated as CASSQNRGLAQYF.

This sequence joins TRBV29-1 and TRBJ2-5; 7 bases are a match to TRBD1. V shed 7 bases and J 2 bases; nucleotides not matched to a gene: 4. Germline-derived CDR1 and CDR2 are SQVTM and ANQGSEA. The CDR3 is made up of 12 amino acids. CDR3 nucleotides: TGCAGCGCACAGACAGGGCAAGAGACCCAGTACTTC. This codes for CSAQTGQETQYF.

The V and J genes are TRBV5-5 and TRBJ2-2; TRBD2 aligns across 9 bases. The germline V gene encodes CDR1 SGHKS and CDR2 YYEKEE (reference sequence). The V gene end was trimmed by 2 bases and the J gene end by 7 bases; junction bases not matched to a gene: 6. The CDR3 runs 15 residues. CDR3 nucleotide sequence: TGTGCCAGCAGCTTAGAACTAGCGGGCCGCGGGGAGCTGTTTTTT. It translates to CASSLELAGRGELFF.

The CDR3 is CATSRDRGDTQYF. The CDR3 coding sequence is TGTGCCACCAGCAGAGATCGGGGGGATACGCAGTATTTT. The J gene is TRBJ2-3, the V gene TRBV15, with D maybe TRBD2 (6 bases). The CDR3 contains 13 residues. With 0 bases removed from V and 6 bases from J, the gap between germline ends came to 7 bases. Germline V gene sequence: CDR1 LNHNV, CDR2 YYDKDF (reference sequence).

A few counts support this clone. J is TRBJ2-2 and V is TRBV4-2; possible D gene TRBD1, 5 bases. The CDR3 totals 14 residues. With 1 base removed from V and 6 bases from J, the gap between germline ends came to 9 bases. CDR1 is LGHNA and CDR2 is YNFKEQ in the germline V gene. Written as DNA, the CDR3 is TGTGCCAGCAGCCAAGGGACAAGGGCCGGGGAGCTGTTTTTT. This gives the protein CASSQGTRAGELFF.

The rearrangement uses TRBV5-3 and TRBJ1-1, with 7 positions matching TRBD1. TRBV5-3 is an ORF for which the function is uncertain. The CDR3 is made up of 14 amino acids. Germline trimming cut 4 bases from V and 4 bases from J; bases unmatched to any gene: 7. This chain's CDR3 is CARSPDRVSTEAFF. CDR3 bases: TGTGCCAGAAGCCCAGACAGGGTAAGCACTGAAGCTTTCTTT.

A few counts support this clone. The rearrangement joins TRBV9 to TRBJ1-6; no definite D call. Germline loops: CDR1 SGDLS, CDR2 YYNGEE. This CDR3 contains 13 residues. Deletions cut 0 bases from V and 9 bases from J, with 7 bases between. The CDR3 spells CASSVGDFSPLHF. The DNA for the CDR3 is TGTGCCAGCAGCGTAGGAGACTTTTCACCCCTCCACTTT.

The chain joins TRBV7-9 to TRBJ1-4; 9 bases line up with TRBD1. Trimming at V came to 4 bases and at J to 5 bases, leaving 5 bases not matched to a gene. The CDR3 sequence is 15 residues long. CDR1 and CDR2 from the germline V gene are SEHNR and FQNEAQ (reference sequence). CDR3 nucleotide sequence: TGTGCCAGCAGCTCCGGGGACAGGGCGAATGAAAAACTGTTTTTT. Translation gives CASSSGDRANEKLFF.